This TCR beta chain was captured in a study of cytomegalovirus exposure and HLA in healthy donors (dated by TCRdb to 2016 to 2017). With respect to the entire study: According to an earlier analysis of 587 of the donors, about 170 million T cells yielded 117 million unique TCR beta sequences and approximately 300 Gb of sequence data. To predict cytomegalovirus infection status, the study brought together high-throughput TCR immunosequencing, statistical association of individual TCRs with disease status, and machine learning. An earlier analysis of fewer than 750 of the donors used high-throughput TCR beta sequencing to judge whether each TCR beta V gene segment behaved as functional or pseudogenic. An early release covering just under 650 HLA-typed donors comprised approximately 300 gigabases of sequencing data and about 90 million unique TCR sequences. Genome-wide SNP genotypes for about 60% of the roughly 670 donors were used in a later genetic analysis, which treated that subset as a discovery cohort. Donor age, sex, ethnicity and CMV serostatus were compiled together with the repertoire data. In the later analysis, no new phenotypic data were used to find candidate immune exposures; instead, reliance was placed on TCR beta sequences and their occurrence across donors. On average, 235,054 unique TCR beta nucleotide sequences were sequenced per donor among 398 genotyped donors of the cohort, with roughly 19% of those sequences being non-productive. HLA typing included class I and class II loci at four-digit resolution. The genetic ancestry cluster associated with self-reported Caucasian donors included roughly four fifths of the approximately 430 genotyped donors. The study aimed to test whether cataloging public T cell receptors could reveal signatures of past pathogen exposure. All discovery cohort repertoires had been generated on a single sequencing platform. The study profiled the T cell repertoires of about 640 subjects by immunosequencing and related them to cytomegalovirus serostatus. Typing coverage varied by locus: roughly 620-640 donors for A, B, C, DRB1 and DQB1; around 560 for DQA1; around 610 for DPA1; approximately 470 for DPB1. A separate validation cohort of roughly 110 different subjects was used in addition to the roughly 700-subject first cohort. A later analysis re-analyzed previously published TCR beta repertoires from about 730 donors and added high-resolution HLA genotyping to study TCR occurrence patterns. Four or five DR-DQ haplotypes were treated as single units for association and clustering because of strong linkage in the cohort. General study outcomes and caveats: A further reported finding was that TCR beta sequences accurately predicted the HLA-A and HLA-B alleles for most subjects in the first cohort. In a later analysis, TCR association rates were found to vary across HLA loci, with the most associated TCRs seen for DRB1 alleles and the fewest for HLA-C alleles. According to a later analysis, parvovirus B19, influenza, CMV and Epstein-Barr virus appeared linked to several top co-occurrence clusters. An earlier analysis of approximately 570 of the donors showed that most TCR beta V segments appeared in productive rearrangements either about 87% or about 30% of the time, which broadly matched IMGT annotations. In vitro tests confirmed that three of the cytomegalovirus-associated TCR beta chains recognize cytomegalovirus antigens. For the cohort, immune exposure information was limited to CMV serostatus. In a later analysis, HLA-associated TCR beta chains showed more clonal expansion and lower generation probabilities than non-associated chains that were equally common. The presence/absence analyses assumed that sequencing depth was roughly uniform across donors, and that assumption may not be true. A cluster of highly shared sequence variants was judged likely to represent a technical artifact of the sequencing pipeline. An association between a missense DCLRE1C variant and V-gene and J-gene trimming of TCR beta chains was found in a later genetic analysis and replicated in an independent cohort. The 87-base-pair reads could not distinguish some IMGT-functional V segments, including TRBV6-2 and TRBV6-3, so those segments were excluded. In a later genetic analysis, fewer N-insertions in productive TCRs were reported among donors in an Asian-associated ancestry cluster than the roughly 640-donor mean. Correlated functional status among segregating V segments might reflect linkage disequilibrium, but an unknown experimental factor could not be ruled out. Because HLA typing was unavailable for some donors at each locus, only the typed subset was used in association tests. The authors suggested that the approach could potentially be extended to other disease states and immunological phenotypes. Roughly 17 rarely observed V segments, including chromosome 9 orphons, were excluded from the earlier analysis of just under 600 of the donors because counts were too low. The study gave a list of about 170 TCR beta chains associated with cytomegalovirus. Strong co-occurrence of HLA alleles, especially DR and DQ, made assigning TCR associations to individual alleles difficult. In both the original and validation cohorts, the classifier was reported to diagnose cytomegalovirus status with high specificity and sensitivity. Specific HLA alleles were associated with roughly 16,000 TCR beta sequences at a false discovery rate of 0.05 in a later analysis. Across donors, most TCR sequences were observed very rarely, whereas some public TCRs were present in many individuals. According to a later analysis, most CMV-associated TCR beta chains appeared to be HLA-restricted, and the HLA associations seemed to be driven largely by CMV exposure. Only TCR beta chains were sequenced in this cohort, and the absence of alpha or paired-chain data limited detectable features.

Library prep was done by the immunoSEQ multiplex PCR assay. For the multiplex PCR, a mixture combining 60 forward primers for TCR Vbeta segments and 13 reverse primers for TCR Jbeta segments was used. The CDR3 region of rearranged TCR beta genes was amplified from genomic DNA by a multiplex PCR assay. The Illumina HiSeq System was used to sequence the amplified TCR beta libraries as 87-base-pair reads. The paper's data handling went like this. A later analysis counted tens of millions of unique TCR beta chains across the 550 to 800 repertoires, and about 10 million of these chains were shared by at least two donors. Raw reads were error-corrected and collapsed into unique sequences with a nearest-neighbor algorithm that merged closely related sequences to remove PCR and sequencing errors. CDR3 sequences were aligned to IMGT reference sequences to assign V, D and J gene segments. For a sequence to be retained, a match of at least six nucleotides was required to both a V gene segment and a J gene segment. A rearrangement counted as productive if the CDR3 had no stop codons and remained in frame with V and J, and every other rearrangement counted as non-productive. Following IMGT convention, CDR3 was defined as the stretch from the second conserved V-encoded cysteine up to the conserved J-encoded phenylalanine. Sequences without an unambiguous match to a single V gene segment were excluded from the earlier analysis of 450 to 750 of the donors. An earlier analysis of just under 600 of the donors called V segments functional above 56.7% productive rearrangements and segregating when the between-donor standard deviation exceeded 5%. A statistical classification framework was built to diagnose cytomegalovirus status from the catalog of TCR beta chain sequences. A later analysis assigned V and J genes by comparing TCR nucleotide sequences with IMGT/GENE-DB human TR gene sequences. In a later analysis, CDR3 sequences and most-parsimonious VDJ recombination scenarios were assigned using the TCRdist pipeline. In a later analysis, each TCR beta chain was defined by its CDR3 amino acid sequence together with its V-gene family, and reads without a unique V-gene family were excluded. To address suspected cross-contamination and a sequencing artifact, a later analysis removed over 500 highly shared, low-generation-probability nucleotide sequences. A later analysis calculated a clonal expansion index for each public chain from normalized within-repertoire ranks of inferred template counts. Generation probabilities in a later analysis came from a VDJ recombination model fitted to out-of-frame rearrangements, and those results were checked against IGoR. Hypergeometric tests were used in a later analysis to score TCR-TCR, TCR-HLA and TCR-CMV co-occurrence, with a repertoire-size bias correction applied to the TCR pairs. A later analysis estimated false discovery rates by permuting HLA or CMV assignments 20 times. In a later analysis, co-occurring TCRs were grouped using DBSCAN, and TCRdist sequence similarity was added for clustering within HLA-allele-positive subsets. Co-occurrence clustering excluded repertoires with fewer than 30,000 or more than 120,000 public chains, plus five with anomalous nucleotide sharing. TCRdb mirrors the immuneACCESS table, restricted to in-frame sequences. Some clones are absent from its copies; in checked studies, under half trace to an unresolved V gene, and the reason for the others is unknown. That table is the source of V, J and clone size, and D and trimming were worked out from the DNA. Recorded for this sample are some 130,000 clones; roughly 83% of them occurred a single time. The top ten constitute roughly 1.4% of the sample.

Comment on this clone: The antigen it binds to is not known. Base qualities are not recorded, but no much larger clone differs from it by a single base.

CDR3 length: 16 amino acids, cysteine to phenylalanine. The CDR3 DNA has 48 bases and is translated from base 1. Germline trimming: 0 bases from V, 6 bases from J; junction bases outside gene matches: 10. Sequences MNHEY (CDR1) and SMNVEV (CDR2) are obtained from the germline V gene (reference sequence). The cohort consisted of 650 to 850 healthy bone marrow donors. Cohort members were all nominally healthy when sampled, although unrecorded immune exposures were likely present. The donor was CMV seronegative and belonged to the group of roughly 330 seronegative cohort members. Each donor provided a peripheral blood sample, and peripheral blood mononuclear cells were used for TCR beta sequencing. Genomic DNA extraction from the blood cell samples was performed with the Qiagen DNeasy Blood Extraction Kit.

The receptor's source is a man in his forties in good health and CMV-seronegative. Here the chain combines TRBV27 and TRBJ1-2, with 7 bases matching TRBD1. Sequenced sample: PBMCs. DNA sequence: TGTGCCAGCAGTTTATCGGGTGCGGCAGGGGGTGATGGCTACACCTTC. Its protein reads: CASSLSGAAGGDGYTF.